This T cell receptor (beta chain) was recovered during a study of blood T cell repertoires in COVID-19. Assay: immunoSEQ multiplex PCR; the TCRdb copy retains only in-frame clones and omits some. Seen here are over 150,000 clones, approximately 80% observed once, and the top ten hold less than 3.5%. Germline values: CDR1 SGHNT, CDR2 YYREEE (reference sequence). Unmatched junction bases numbered 8, after V lost 3 bases and J lost 0 bases. This CDR3 has 17 amino acids. The sequence came from a woman between 55 and 75 years old with acute or convalescent COVID-19. Sequencing used peripheral blood. The chain combines TRBV5-4 with TRBJ1-3; 8 bases align to TRBD1. The CDR3 region has the DNA TGTGCCAGCAGCTGGAACCCAGGGGGCTACTCTGGAAACACCATATATTTT. Amino acids: CASSWNPGGYSGNTIYF.